The table lists the clone carrying this T cell receptor beta chain with a few counts. Its specificity is not known. V trimming: 6 bases; J trimming: 7 bases; junction bases outside the gene matches: 7. From germline, CDR1 is MNHEY and CDR2 SVGAGI. This CDR3 region has 13 residues. PCR used 60 Vbeta primers and 13 Jbeta primers. TCRdb's table, derived via immunoSEQ multiplex PCR, lists solely in-frame clones and lacks some. Among under 250,000 clones listed, around 80% were seen once. This specimen belongs to a study of cytomegalovirus exposure and HLA in healthy donors. For the study at large: The approximately 100 million unique TCR beta sequences, from some 170 million T cells, were found by an earlier analysis. General observations from the study: TRBV6-2, TRBV6-3 and some other V segments were unresolvable in 87-base-pair reads. Immune exposure information available was restricted to CMV serostatus. Usually a TCR sequence was rare, but some public TCRs were found in many donors.

The specimen was PBMCs. The rearrangement uses TRBV6-5 and TRBJ1-2; 8 nucleotides match TRBD1. The source is a man aged 35 to 55 in good health and CMV-seropositive. The CDR3 coding sequence is TGTGCCAGCAGCTCGACAGGGGCGGGTGGCTACACCTTC. It specifies CASSSTGAGGYTF.